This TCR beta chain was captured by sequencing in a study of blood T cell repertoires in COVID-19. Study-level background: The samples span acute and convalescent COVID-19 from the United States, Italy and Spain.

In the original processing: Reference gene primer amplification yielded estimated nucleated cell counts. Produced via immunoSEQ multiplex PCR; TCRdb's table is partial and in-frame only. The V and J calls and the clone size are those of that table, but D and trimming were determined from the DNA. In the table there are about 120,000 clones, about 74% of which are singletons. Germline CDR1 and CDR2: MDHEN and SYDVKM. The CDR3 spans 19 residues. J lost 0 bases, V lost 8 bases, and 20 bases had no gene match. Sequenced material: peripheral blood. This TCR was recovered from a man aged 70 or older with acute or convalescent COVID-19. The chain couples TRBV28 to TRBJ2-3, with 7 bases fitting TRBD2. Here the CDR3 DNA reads TGTGCCAGCCCCCCAGTGGGGACTGGCGGGAGACCTAGCACAGATACGCAGTATTTT. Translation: CASPPVGTGGRPSTDTQYF.